This TCR beta chain is from a study of blood T cell repertoires in COVID-19 (dated by TCRdb to the early 2020s). Background on the whole study: Samples from collaborators originated in the United States, Italy and Spain and spanned both the acute and convalescent phases of COVID-19. The prospective study material was composed of cDNA or gDNA derived from T cells, B-cell-depleted T cells, or PBMCs. Deeply sampled blood TCRbeta repertoires from subjects exposed to, actively infected with, or recovered from COVID-19 were included in the dataset. A freely available public database, intended as a resource for researchers studying the immune response to SARS-CoV-2, is where the repertoires were released. Samples came from the ongoing ImmuneRACE study (first 160 participants) plus 1,254 subjects from 6 global collaborators. Sample metadata almost always included a de-identified subject ID, COVID-19 status, age in years and sex. Where HLA class I and class II types were available, the types were taken from metadata supplied by the sample provider, not from assay-based typing. The investigation overall reported the following: How much clinical and demographic metadata was included differed by source and by participant, and the metadata was provided uncurated.

On this clone itself: Its cognate antigen has yet to be identified. It has no much larger one-base neighbor in the sample; base qualities were not kept.

From cysteine to phenylalanine, the CDR3 is 11 amino acids long. Only the CDR3 DNA is retained, 33 bases long and in frame from the first base. V has 10 bases trimmed and J has 13 bases trimmed; junction bases matching no gene number 9. Taken from the germline V gene, the CDR1 and CDR2 loops are KGHDR and SFDVKD. In the prospective study, participants were about 18 to 95 years old, resided in about two dozen geographic areas of the United States, and were enrolled through a virtual design. In the prospective study, cohorts were assigned on the basis of participant-reported clinical history obtained from a screening survey and a study questionnaire. Recovered participants in ImmuneRACE Cohort 3 were defined by two consecutive negative NP/OP PCR tests, clearance by a healthcare professional, or resolution of symptoms. Each participant in the prospective study had whole blood, serum and a nasopharyngeal or oropharyngeal swab collected by mobile phlebotomists. Over an approximately 2-month period, participants in the prospective study had the option of providing additional blood draws and questionnaires. Before DNA extraction, prospective study blood samples were shipped either frozen or at room temperature.

TCRbeta CDR3 regions were amplified from genomic DNA using the immunoSEQ Assay, a bias-controlled multiplex PCR. Regarding the original processing steps: The number of nucleated cells in each sample was estimated from the amplification of reference gene primers within the assay. To quantify the absolute abundance of each unique TCRbeta CDR3 rearrangement, sequence reads were collapsed and filtered. For each sample, productive Simpson clonality was calculated as the square root of Simpson's diversity index across productive rearrangements. The table comes from immuneACCESS by way of TCRdb, which keeps in-frame sequences with V and J called. Part of the clones is missing from these tables; in studies checked, under half for an unresolved V gene and the rest for unknown reasons. V and J calls and clone size are copied from that table; D and trimming were computed from the DNA. The sample includes around 300,000 clones, with over 85% observed a single time. The ten biggest clones cover approximately 1.8% of the sample.

The sequenced material came from PBMCs or T cells enriched from blood (not recorded which). The sequence is built from TRBV24-1 and TRBJ2-1; 7 central bases correspond to TRBD1. This sequence originates from a woman aged 60-70 years who had recovered from COVID-19. The CDR3 has the sequence CATRQGTRQFF. In nucleotide form, the sequence is TGTGCCACAAGACAGGGTACCCGCCAGTTCTTC.